Shown below are 10 T cell receptor beta chains from a single sample sequenced in a study of shared clonotypes between healthy human individuals. Terminally differentiated effector memory CD45RA+ cells were excluded by CCR7 positive selection of CD45RO-negative cells. Here immunoSEQ multiplex PCR was the method, and the copy in TCRdb shows in-frame clones only, minus some. The profile shows roughly 2,000,000 clones, 80% to 95% of them singletons. Sequencing used naive CD8+ T cells from PBMCs. The origin of the receptors is a man between 18 and 35 years old in good health. Some clones in this sample may be carry-over from other donors' samples.

This chain connects TRBV28 to TRBJ1-5; D ambiguous. Per the germline V gene, CDR1 is MDHEN and CDR2 is SYDVKM. The CDR3 has 13 residues. The V and J ends lost 9 bases and 2 bases respectively, with 11 bases between them. CDR3 sequence reads: CASTGRGNQPQHF. The CDR3 region has the DNA TGTGCCAGTACCGGTCGGGGCAATCAGCCCCAGCATTTT.

J is TRBJ1-1 and V is TRBV10-3; D remains unclear. Germline V gene lookup returns CDR1 ENHRY and CDR2 SYGVKD. The length of the CDR3 is 13 residues. The V gene lost 3 bases and the J gene lost 5 bases, with 10 bases spanning the gap. The CDR3 nucleotides are TGTGCCATCAGTGATATAAGTGCAACTGAAGCTTTCTTT. Translated: CAISDISATEAFF.

The chain joins TRBV20-1 to TRBJ2-2; the match to TRBD2 covers 11 bases. CDR3 length: 11 residues. The germline CDR1 and CDR2 sequences are DFQATT and SNEGSKA (reference sequence). Trimming took 5 bases from V and 15 from J; bases not matched to a gene: 5. CDR3 sequence: CSALYSGRVFF. The CDR3 region has the DNA TGCAGTGCTCTTTATAGCGGGAGGGTGTTTTTT.

The rearrangement joins TRBV2 to TRBJ2-1; D possibly corresponds to TRBD2 (5 bases). Germline values: CDR1 SNHLY, CDR2 FYNNEI. The CDR3 is made up of 11 amino acids. In DNA, the CDR3 is TGTGCTAAGAGGGATGACAATGAGCAGTTCTTC. It encodes CAKRDDNEQFF.

The rearrangement uses TRBV29-1 and TRBJ2-5; the D gene is possibly TRBD1 (6 bases). This CDR3 region has 13 residues. The V end was cut by 5 bases, the J end by 5 bases, with 15 bases between. Germline-derived CDR1 and CDR2 are SQVTM and ANQGSEA. CDR3: CSVIMDSWETQYF. In DNA, the CDR3 is TGCAGCGTTATAATGGACAGCTGGGAGACCCAGTACTTC. Supplemented by reference TRBV29-1 and TRBJ2-5, the full variable domain reads SAVISQKPSRDICQRGTSLTIQCQVDSQVTMMFWYRQQPGQSLTLIATANQGSEATYESGFVIDKFPISRPNLTFSTLTVSNMSPEDSSIYLCSVIMDSWETQYFGPGTRLLVL.

The chain has TRBV7-9 and TRBJ1-1; 8 nucleotides align to TRBD1. Trimming removed 4 bases from V and 5 bases from J; junction bases left unmatched: 6. The CDR3 totals 14 residues. Germline lookup yields CDR1 SEHNR and CDR2 FQNEAQ (reference sequence). CDR3 nucleotide sequence: TGTGCCAGCAGCTCCGGACAGGGTTGGACTGAAGCTTTCTTT. Protein: CASSSGQGWTEAFF.

This clone occurred once. This chain joins TRBV6-5 and TRBJ2-7; D is perhaps TRBD2 (7 bases). Trimming took 5 bases from V and 5 from J, leaving 19 bases between them. The CDR3 loop spans 15 amino acids. From germline, CDR1 is MNHEY and CDR2 SVGAGI. The CDR3 nucleotides are TGTGCCAGCAGTACCACCGGGGGGCTGCAAAACGAGCAGTACTTC. Translation gives CASSTTGGLQNEQYF.

This rearrangement joins TRBV7-2 to TRBJ1-1; a weak D match, TRBD1 (6 bases). The CDR3 sequence is 15 residues long. Germline loops: CDR1 SGHTA, CDR2 FQGNSA. Trimming stripped 2 bases from V and 4 bases from J, with 14 bases between. The CDR3 loop reads CASSLYRGASTEAFF. The CDR3 DNA follows: TGTGCCAGCAGCTTATACCGGGGGGCGTCCACTGAAGCTTTCTTT. Full variable domain (missing parts from reference TRBV7-2 and TRBJ1-1): GAGVSQSPSNKVTEKGKDVELRCDPISGHTALYWYRQSLGQGLEFLIYFQGNSAPDKSGLPSDRFSAERTGGSVSTLTIQRTQQEDSAVYLCASSLYRGASTEAFFGQGTRLTVV.

The chain joins TRBV15 to TRBJ2-1, with D maybe TRBD2 (6 bases). V lost 6 bases, J lost 0 bases, and 18 bases lay in between. CDR1 is LNHNV, CDR2 YYDKDF, per germline (reference sequence). The CDR3 covers 17 residues. The CDR3 loop reads CATSLPMGGSSYNEQFF. The CDR3 DNA follows: TGTGCCACCAGTCTCCCAATGGGGGGAAGCTCCTACAATGAGCAGTTCTTC.

The rearrangement links TRBV10-3 to TRBJ1-1; D not certain. Trimming removed 3 bases from V and 2 bases from J, with 13 bases in between. Germline V gives CDR1 ENHRY, CDR2 SYGVKD. The CDR3 consists of 15 residues. The DNA for the CDR3 is TGTGCCATCAGTGACCCCTCTTCGGGAAACACTGAAGCTTTCTTT. Translation gives CAISDPSSGNTEAFF.